The next 20 T cell receptor beta chains were all read from a single sample in a study of T cells in Graves' hyperthyroidism and ophthalmopathy. Amplification targeted TCR beta CDR3 regions from RNA transcripts. The TCR CDR3 was amplified in a first-round RT-PCR using the HTBI primer set. From the multiplex PCR reads, TCRdb called clonotypes with MiXCR, one entry per CDR3 protein. The repertoire holds almost 600,000 distinct CDR3 sequences, with about 14% as singletons. Sequenced sample: blood. These receptors all stem from a woman in her 30s with Graves' hyperthyroidism that later progressed to Graves' ophthalmopathy.

This clonotype showed up many times. This chain links TRBV2 with TRBJ2-7, with no clear D. V lost 6 bases, J lost 3 bases, and 12 bases lay in between. This CDR3 contains 13 residues. Germline values: CDR1 SNHLY, CDR2 FYNNEI. Here the CDR3 reads CASSGQLVYEQYF. As DNA, the CDR3 is TGTGCCAGCAGCGGCCAGTTAGTCTACGAGCAGTACTTC.

This clonotype was seen only a few times. At one end, the junction sequence differs from germline, possibly due to a read error. V and J are TRBV7-2 and TRBJ1-2, with D possibly TRBD1 on 5 matching bases. The CDR3 extends over 17 amino acids. The germline V gene has CDR1 SGHTA and CDR2 FQGNSA. This CDR3 is CASSQAPGGASNYGYTF. The CDR3 nucleotides are TGCGCCAGCAGCCAAGCCCCCGGTGGGGCGAGTAATTATGGCTACACCTTC.

At least ten counts were recorded for this clonotype. The rearrangement uses TRBV20-1 and TRBJ1-6, with D unresolved. This CDR3 is built from 13 residues. V was shortened by 5 bases and J by 6 bases, with 11 bases between the two germline ends. Germline loops: CDR1 DFQATT, CDR2 SNEGSKA (reference sequence). In nucleotides, the CDR3 is TGCAGTGCTCGTCGGGTGGCTAATTCACCCCTCCACTTT. It codes for CSARRVANSPLHF.

The table lists this clonotype with a few counts. The J gene is TRBJ2-2, the V gene TRBV20-1; possibly TRBD2 for D (6 bases). CDR3 length equals 16 residues. V shed 0 bases and J shed 1 base, with 12 bases lying between them. CDR1 is DFQATT, CDR2 SNEGSKA, per germline (reference sequence). CDR3 DNA sequence: TGCAGTGCTAGAGATGTTAGCGGCTTGAACACCGGGGAGCTGTTTTTT. This translates into CSARDVSGLNTGELFF.

This clonotype has a count of ten or more. V gene TRBV28 combines with J gene TRBJ2-3; TRBD2 matches at 8 bases. The CDR3 totals 14 residues. V lost 6 bases to trimming and J lost 6 bases; unmatched junction nucleotides: 8. Germline CDR1 reads MDHEN; CDR2 reads SYDVKM. The CDR3 nucleotides read TGTGCCAGCAGCACTAGCGGTATGGGGGATACGCAGTATTTT. This gives the protein CASSTSGMGDTQYF.

This clonotype was picked up a small number of times. V is TRBV20-1 and J is TRBJ2-7; a weak D match, TRBD2 (6 bases). The V end was cut by 5 bases, the J end by 3 bases, with 11 bases between. CDR1 is DFQATT, CDR2 SNEGSKA, per germline (reference sequence). The CDR3 contains 12 residues. The CDR3 DNA is TGCAGTGCTTCCCCGGAGGGCTACGAGCAGTACTTC. It is translated as CSASPEGYEQYF.

Many counts were recorded for this clonotype. The V gene is TRBV7-6, the J gene TRBJ2-1; D uncertain. The CDR3 spans 13 residues. Germline loops: CDR1 SGHVS, CDR2 FNYEAQ. The V gene lost 2 bases and the J gene lost 6 bases, with 8 bases spanning the gap. The CDR3 DNA reads TGTGCCAGCAGCTTAACGTCTAGCAATGAGCAGTTCTTC. Translating gives CASSLTSSNEQFF.

The sample holds many counts of this clonotype. The chain links TRBV19 to TRBJ2-1; weak D call: TRBD2 (5 bases). V was trimmed by 7 bases and J by 5 bases, leaving 15 bases between them. The CDR3 sequence is 14 residues long. Germline CDR1 is LNHDA and CDR2 is SQIVND (reference sequence). CDR3 sequence reads: CASTAGGVHNEQFF. The CDR3 DNA is TGTGCCAGTACGGCGGGCGGAGTCCACAATGAGCAGTTCTTC.

This clonotype has at least ten counts. The chain joins TRBV5-1 to TRBJ2-7; D may match TRBD1 or TRBD2 (5 bases each). Trimming shortened V by 2 bases and J by 2 bases, and 11 bases separated the two germline ends. The CDR3 has 14 residues. Germline CDR1 is SGHRS and CDR2 is YFSETQ. The CDR3 nucleotides read TGCGCCAGCAGCTTCGGGACCGGGACCTACGAGCAGTACTTC. It encodes CASSFGTGTYEQYF.

The chain joins TRBV30 to TRBJ2-4; D might be TRBD2 (7 bases). CDR1 GTSNPN and CDR2 SVGIG come from the germline V gene (reference sequence). V was trimmed by 2 bases and J by 8 bases, leaving 16 bases between them. The CDR3 is 14 residues long. The CDR3 DNA is TGTGCCTGGAGTAGGGGGAGGGCCGCGGACATTCAGTACTTC. Encoded protein: CAWSRGRAADIQYF.

This clonotype came up many times. The chain recombines TRBV11-2 with TRBJ2-7; TRBD2 agrees at 8 bases. With 5 bases clipped from V and 2 bases from J, the junction kept 8 bases outside the gene matches. Germline V gives CDR1 SGHAT, CDR2 FQNNGV. The CDR3 extends over 15 amino acids. DNA for the CDR3: TGTGCCAGCAGCCCATTGGGTAGCGGGACCTACGAGCAGTACTTC. It is translated as CASSPLGSGTYEQYF.

This clonotype was seen ten or more times. The chain links TRBV19 to TRBJ2-1; D may be TRBD2 (6 bases). Germline V CDR1 and CDR2: LNHDA, SQIVND (reference sequence). There are 14 residues in the CDR3. V was pared by 1 base and J by 4 bases, with 8 bases between. The CDR3 sequence is CASSIGGVYNEQFF. The CDR3 nucleotides read TGTGCCAGTAGTATAGGGGGGGTATACAATGAGCAGTTCTTC.

The V call is TRBV6-2 or TRBV6-3, the J call TRBJ1-6; 8 nucleotides line up with TRBD1. The CDR3 spans 14 residues. Germline V gives CDR1 MNHEY, CDR2 SVGEGT. Unmatched junction bases numbered 2, after V lost 5 bases and J lost 5 bases. The DNA for the CDR3 is TGTGCCAGCAGTCGGGACAGGAATAATTCACCCCTCCACTTT. Translation: CASSRDRNNSPLHF.

This sequence joins TRBV29-1 and TRBJ1-4; 7 bases agree with TRBD1. The germline CDR1 and CDR2 sequences are SQVTM and ANQGSEA. CDR3 length equals 12 residues. V gave up 7 bases and J gave up 8 bases; unmatched junction bases: 7. For the CDR3, the DNA is TGCAGCGGGCGGACAGGAGGAGAAAAACTGTTTTTT. This gives the protein CSGRTGGEKLFF.

Only a few counts were recorded for this clonotype. The chain recombines TRBV29-1 with TRBJ2-7, with 8 nucleotides matching TRBD2. The CDR3 loop spans 14 amino acids. Per germline, CDR1 SQVTM and CDR2 ANQGSEA. V lost 4 bases to trimming and J lost 3 bases; unmatched junction nucleotides: 8. CDR3 sequence (DNA): TGCAGCGTTGCCCCCCGACTAGCGCACTACGAGCAGTACTTC. Its protein is CSVAPRLAHYEQYF.

At least ten counts were recorded for this clonotype. The chain carries TRBV12-3 or TRBV12-4 and TRBJ1-5, with 7 positions matching TRBD1. The CDR3 runs 13 residues. The V gene end was trimmed by 6 bases and the J gene end by 5 bases; junction bases not matched to a gene: 4. This CDR3 is CASRGQSHQPQHF. DNA of the CDR3: TGTGCCAGCAGGGGACAGAGTCATCAGCCCCAGCATTTT.

There are many counts of this clonotype. This chain's CDR3 is CASSEALAAIRGEQYF. The CDR3 DNA reads as TGTGCCAGCAGTGAAGCGTTAGCGGCTATTCGTGGCGAGCAGTACTTC. J is TRBJ2-7 and V is TRBV6-1; the D gene is possibly TRBD2 (6 bases). V lost 0 bases to trimming and J lost 6 bases, with 18 bases between them. The V gene's germline CDR1 is MNHNS and CDR2 SASEGT. The CDR3 contains 16 residues.

This chain connects TRBV7-9 to TRBJ1-1, with D possibly matching TRBD1 (6 bases). CDR3 size: 14 residues. CDR1 and CDR2 from the germline V gene are SEHNR and FQNEAQ (reference sequence). V was cut by 4 bases and J by 6 bases, with 15 bases left in between. The CDR3 sequence is CASSSEQGLAEAFF. CDR3 bases: TGTGCCAGCAGCTCTGAACAGGGATTGGCTGAAGCTTTCTTT.

The chain employs TRBV7-9 and TRBJ2-3; D remains unclear. Trimming removed 5 bases from V and 3 bases from J, with 9 bases in between. The germline V gene encodes CDR1 SEHNR and CDR2 FQNEAQ (reference sequence). This CDR3 contains 13 residues. The CDR3 nucleotides are TGTGCCAGCAGCCGTTTTGGGACAGATACGCAGTATTTT. Encoded protein: CASSRFGTDTQYF.

This clonotype was seen ten or more times. This chain uses TRBV20-1 with TRBJ2-5; no clear D. The CDR3 is made up of 14 amino acids. V lost 3 bases, J lost 2 bases, and 13 bases lay in between. Germline V gene lookup returns CDR1 DFQATT and CDR2 SNEGSKA (reference sequence). CDR3: CSARLGRVQETQYF. The CDR3 coding sequence is TGCAGTGCTAGGCTCGGAAGGGTACAAGAGACCCAGTACTTC.